This T cell receptor (beta chain) was obtained from a study of PD-L1 blockade in urothelial cancer. TCRdb's table, derived via immunoSEQ multiplex PCR, lists solely in-frame clones and lacks some. Counted here are tens of thousands of clones, around 87% occurring once; the ten biggest clones make up 1.5% to 2%. Noted time point: pretreatment peripheral blood. This receptor was obtained from a man in his sixties with urothelial cancer. Material: PBMCs, obtained around atezolizumab (anti-PD-L1) treatment.

The DNA for the CDR3 is TGTGCCTGGAAACAGGGCCGCGTTAGCTATGGCTACACCTTC. Translation gives CAWKQGRVSYGYTF. The J gene is TRBJ1-2, the V gene TRBV30; D might be TRBD1 (6 bases). V dropped 4 bases and J dropped 4 bases, with 16 bases sitting between them. The CDR3 totals 14 residues. The V gene's germline CDR1 is GTSNPN and CDR2 SVGIG (reference sequence).